These T cell receptor beta chains were read from a single sample in a study of T cells after posttransplantation cyclophosphamide. The data were produced by immunoSEQ multiplex PCR, yet TCRdb's version contains in-frame clones alone and is incomplete. Observed in the sample are about 37,000 clones, none of them singletons. Material for sequencing was PBMCs. These receptors originate from a man under 40 in good health and a related stem cell transplant donor. The CDR3 runs from the conserved cysteine through the conserved F or W. A D gene is named only where the DNA matches it firmly. The size entry is marked missing in some rows and otherwise reads once, few, many or a size class.

D gene: -; clone size: many; V gene: TRBV5-1; J gene: TRBJ1-1; CDR3 protein: CASKTAMNTEAFF; CDR3 DNA: TGCGCCAGCAAAACAGCAATGAACACTGAAGCTTTCTTT
D gene: -; clone size: many; V gene: TRBV2; J gene: TRBJ1-2; CDR3 protein: CASSEAGAVGYGYTF; CDR3 DNA: TGTGCCAGCAGTGAAGCGGGGGCAGTCGGCTATGGCTACACCTTC
D gene: -; clone size: many; V gene: TRBV7-6; J gene: TRBJ1-1; CDR3 protein: CASSLAQGSTEAFF; CDR3 DNA: TGTGCCAGCAGCTTAGCGCAGGGAAGCACTGAAGCTTTCTTT
D gene: -; clone size: many; V gene: TRBV4-3; J gene: TRBJ1-6; CDR3 protein: CASSQDGSSYNSPLHF; CDR3 DNA: TGCGCCAGCAGCCAAGATGGTAGCTCCTATAATTCACCCCTCCACTTT
D gene: -; clone size: few; V gene: TRBV27; J gene: TRBJ2-7; CDR3 protein: CASSLEQSLSYEQYF; CDR3 DNA: TGTGCCAGCAGTTTAGAACAGAGCCTATCCTACGAGCAGTACTTC
D gene: -; clone size: many; V gene: TRBV28; J gene: TRBJ1-6; CDR3 protein: CASRSGSGNSPLHF; CDR3 DNA: TGTGCCAGCAGGTCAGGGAGCGGGAATTCACCCCTCCACTTT
D gene: -; clone size: many; V gene: TRBV4-1; J gene: TRBJ2-3; CDR3 protein: CASSQDPTPWILDTQYF; CDR3 DNA: TGCGCCAGCAGCCAAGACCCGACACCCTGGATTTTAGATACGCAGTATTTT
D gene: TRBD1; clone size: many; V gene: TRBV19; J gene: TRBJ1-5; CDR3 protein: CASSPGQGGQPQHF; CDR3 DNA: TGTGCCAGTAGTCCGGGACAGGGGGGTCAGCCCCAGCATTTT
D gene: -; clone size: -; V gene: TRBV9; J gene: TRBJ2-7; CDR3 protein: CASSVGEAGGTYEQYF; CDR3 DNA: TGTGCCAGCAGCGTAGGCGAGGCCGGCGGAACCTACGAGCAGTACTTC
D gene: -; clone size: -; V gene: TRBV28; J gene: TRBJ1-2; CDR3 protein: CASSSVGTPYGYTF; CDR3 DNA: TGTGCCAGCAGTTCGGTCGGGACTCCCTATGGCTACACCTTC
D gene: -; clone size: many; V gene: TRBV9; J gene: TRBJ1-1; CDR3 protein: CASSEDLNTEAFF; CDR3 DNA: TGTGCCAGCAGCGAGGACTTGAACACTGAAGCTTTCTTT
D gene: TRBD1; clone size: -; V gene: TRBV7-3; J gene: TRBJ2-2; CDR3 protein: CASSPIVGGRTGELFF; CDR3 DNA: TGTGCCAGCAGCCCAATCGTAGGGGGCCGTACCGGGGAGCTGTTTTTT
D gene: -; clone size: many; V gene: TRBV7-9; J gene: TRBJ2-1; CDR3 protein: CASSLAGVPKNYNEQFF; CDR3 DNA: TGTGCCAGCAGCTTAGCCGGTGTCCCGAAAAACTACAATGAGCAGTTCTTC
D gene: TRBD1; clone size: many; V gene: TRBV4-1; J gene: TRBJ2-7; CDR3 protein: CASSQDRTGIYEQYF; CDR3 DNA: TGCGCCAGCAGCCAAGATAGGACAGGCATCTACGAGCAGTACTTC
D gene: -; clone size: many; V gene: TRBV5-5; J gene: TRBJ2-7; CDR3 protein: CASSLAHQGISYEQYF; CDR3 DNA: TGTGCCAGCAGTCTGGCCCACCAGGGCATCTCCTACGAGCAGTACTTC
D gene: -; clone size: many; V gene: TRBV6-1; J gene: TRBJ1-1; CDR3 protein: CASRVGEYGTEAFF; CDR3 DNA: TGTGCCAGCAGGGTAGGGGAGTACGGCACTGAAGCTTTCTTT
D gene: -; clone size: many; V gene: TRBV18; J gene: TRBJ1-1; CDR3 protein: CASSSTGNTEAFF; CDR3 DNA: TGTGCCAGCTCATCGACAGGGAACACTGAAGCTTTCTTT
D gene: TRBD2; clone size: many; V gene: TRBV7-2; J gene: TRBJ2-2; CDR3 protein: CASSSGGRSNTGELFF; CDR3 DNA: TGTGCCAGCAGCTCGGGGGGACGGTCCAACACCGGGGAGCTGTTTTTT
D gene: -; clone size: many; V gene: TRBV19; J gene: TRBJ1-1; CDR3 protein: CASSPLRGETEAFF; CDR3 DNA: TGTGCCAGTAGTCCCCTCCGGGGGGAGACTGAAGCTTTCTTT
D gene: -; clone size: many; V gene: TRBV6-1; J gene: TRBJ1-6; CDR3 protein: CASSVGTLYNSPLHF; CDR3 DNA: TGTGCCAGCAGTGTCGGGACACTCTATAATTCACCCCTCCACTTT
D gene: TRBD1; clone size: many; V gene: TRBV7-9; J gene: TRBJ2-1; CDR3 protein: CASSWDSYNEQFF; CDR3 DNA: TGTGCCAGCAGCTGGGACAGTTACAATGAGCAGTTCTTC
D gene: -; clone size: many; V gene: TRBV6-1; J gene: TRBJ1-5; CDR3 protein: CASSDPPNQPQHF; CDR3 DNA: TGTGCCAGCAGTGACCCCCCGAATCAGCCCCAGCATTTT
D gene: TRBD1; clone size: many; V gene: TRBV5-6; J gene: TRBJ1-2; CDR3 protein: CASSLPGQDYGYTF; CDR3 DNA: TGTGCCAGCAGCTTGCCGGGACAGGATTATGGCTACACCTTC
D gene: -; clone size: many; V gene: TRBV6-2/TRBV6-3; J gene: TRBJ1-6; CDR3 protein: CASSKQQSYNSPLHF; CDR3 DNA: TGTGCCAGCAGTAAACAGCAAAGCTATAATTCACCCCTCCACTTT
D gene: TRBD1; clone size: many; V gene: TRBV5-5; J gene: TRBJ2-1; CDR3 protein: CASSRLNRDRVTYNEQFF; CDR3 DNA: TGTGCCAGCAGTCGTCTTAACCGGGACAGGGTAACCTACAATGAGCAGTTCTTC
D gene: TRBD1; clone size: few; V gene: TRBV5-1; J gene: TRBJ2-7; CDR3 protein: CASSSTGAEQYF; CDR3 DNA: TGCGCCAGCAGCTCTACAGGGGCCGAGCAGTACTTC
D gene: -; clone size: few; V gene: TRBV4-2; J gene: TRBJ2-2; CDR3 protein: CASSQVRRGGGGELFF; CDR3 DNA: TGTGCCAGCAGCCAAGTCAGGAGGGGGGGTGGCGGGGAGCTGTTTTTT
D gene: -; clone size: many; V gene: TRBV18; J gene: TRBJ1-1; CDR3 protein: CASSPPAGPTEAFF; CDR3 DNA: TGTGCCAGCTCACCACCTGCAGGGCCCACTGAAGCTTTCTTT
D gene: -; clone size: many; V gene: TRBV7-3; J gene: TRBJ1-3; CDR3 protein: CASSLSGPLSGNTIYF; CDR3 DNA: TGTGCCAGCAGCTTAAGCGGCCCCCTCTCTGGAAACACCATATATTTT
D gene: -; clone size: many; V gene: TRBV2; J gene: TRBJ2-1; CDR3 protein: CASTYRGSYNEQFF; CDR3 DNA: TGTGCCAGCACCTACCGGGGTTCCTACAATGAGCAGTTCTTC
D gene: -; clone size: -; V gene: TRBV19; J gene: TRBJ2-7; CDR3 protein: CASSGGTANYEQYF; CDR3 DNA: TGTGCCAGTAGTGGAGGGACAGCCAACTACGAGCAGTACTTC
D gene: -; clone size: many; V gene: TRBV19; J gene: TRBJ2-2; CDR3 protein: CASSLRAGSSTGELFF; CDR3 DNA: TGTGCCAGTAGCCTACGGGCAGGGTCTTCCACCGGGGAGCTGTTTTTT
D gene: TRBD1; clone size: few; V gene: TRBV6-5; J gene: TRBJ2-5; CDR3 protein: CASSYSDRGQETQYF; CDR3 DNA: TGTGCCAGCAGTTACTCGGACAGGGGTCAAGAGACCCAGTACTTC
D gene: -; clone size: few; V gene: TRBV12-3/TRBV12-4; J gene: TRBJ2-7; CDR3 protein: CASSSSGGRGASEQYF; CDR3 DNA: TGTGCCAGCAGTTCATCAGGGGGGCGAGGAGCGAGCGAGCAGTACTTC
D gene: TRBD2; clone size: many; V gene: TRBV6-1; J gene: TRBJ2-2; CDR3 protein: CASSATSVVPGELFF; CDR3 DNA: TGTGCCAGCAGTGCGACTAGCGTAGTCCCCGGGGAGCTGTTTTTT
D gene: TRBD1; clone size: many; V gene: TRBV4-1; J gene: TRBJ1-4; CDR3 protein: CASSQPTGWGEKLFF; CDR3 DNA: TGCGCCAGCAGCCAGCCGACAGGGTGGGGGGAAAAACTGTTTTTT
D gene: -; clone size: many; V gene: TRBV12-5; J gene: TRBJ2-1; CDR3 protein: CASGLGGSTPDNEQFF; CDR3 DNA: TGTGCTAGTGGTTTGGGTGGGTCGACACCGGACAATGAGCAGTTCTTC
D gene: -; clone size: many; V gene: TRBV10-1; J gene: TRBJ2-5; CDR3 protein: CASRQTRGQETQYF; CDR3 DNA: TGCGCCAGCAGGCAGACTAGAGGCCAAGAGACCCAGTACTTC
D gene: -; clone size: few; V gene: TRBV7-9; J gene: TRBJ2-5; CDR3 protein: CASSVPTGNIETQYF; CDR3 DNA: TGTGCCAGCAGCGTCCCTACAGGGAATATAGAGACCCAGTACTTC
D gene: -; clone size: many; V gene: TRBV6-6; J gene: TRBJ2-7; CDR3 protein: CASSYVQDSSEQYF; CDR3 DNA: TGTGCCAGCAGTTACGTCCAGGACAGCAGCGAGCAGTACTTC